What follows describes a single T cell receptor beta chain. Many counts were recorded for this clonotype. This clone's antigen is unknown. Qualities for individual bases were not recorded, and no much larger clone is one base off. Starting from around 420 ng RNA, TCR libraries were constructed with the Immunoverse kit using molecular barcoded adaptors that cover the alpha/delta and beta/gamma chains. TCR library preparation was performed with the same RNA that was used for transcriptome sequencing. TCR libraries were sequenced on an Illumina HiSeq 4000 with 2 x 150 cycles. Regarding the original processing steps: TCR reads were aligned to human V, D, J and C references and assembled into CDR3 clonotypes with MiXCR, including quality filtering and error correction. Clonotype counts and gene usage diversity were analyzed with the tcR package in R. Raw mapping reads were checked after the RNA-seq reads had been mapped by STAR aligner version 2.5.3a onto the human GRCh37 genome. To test how sequencing depth affected the clonotypes detected, IR-seq fastq files were randomly downsampled with Seqtk 1.3. TCRdb trimmed public reads at Q25 via fastp, called clones via MiXCR and kept in-frame beta chains. Records with the same CDR3 protein are collapsed into one entry carrying the most frequent genes and DNA. These V and J calls originate from TCRdb's pipeline instead of the authors' own analysis. The sample table lists over 35,000 distinct CDR3 sequences, about 10% of them with a count of one. Of the sample, around 35% is held by the ten largest clones.

This record comes from a study of read filtering for tumor transcriptome and immune sequencing (dated by TCRdb to 2020 to 2022). Regarding the study in general: The cohort consisted of 17 to 20 male and approximately 15 female patients, with a mean age of around 60 years and an age range of roughly 40 to 85. Under revised international staging, about 8 patients fell into R-ISS I, 15 to 20 into R-ISS II and over five into R-ISS III. Using the same bone marrow samples, the study compared TCR repertoires obtained by targeted immune repertoire sequencing with those obtained by bulk whole-transcriptome sequencing. As a main aim, a read-filtering strategy for immune repertoire data was addressed, with the specific question being whether clonotypes supported by a single read should be removed. After DNase treatment, whole-transcriptome libraries were prepared using the TruSeq RNA Access Library Prep Kit. TCR-region mapped reads per sample ranged from about 4.05 to 11 million with IR-seq versus only about 75 to 1,400 with RNA-seq. Overall study results and their limits: Rather than purified T cells, the sorted CD138-negative fraction was a mixed bone marrow immune population. Compared with RNA-seq, IR-seq captured clonotypes at much greater depth and more reliably, and a smaller IR-seq throughput was enough to identify most of the shared clonotypes. The correlation between IR-seq and RNA-seq shared clonotype proportions rose when single-read clonotypes were removed. Single-read clonotypes made up roughly four fifths of clonotypes but roughly 3.2% of total reads in IR-seq, and 74.6% of clonotypes and 35% to 55% of reads in RNA-seq.

CDR3 length: 10 amino acids, cysteine to phenylalanine. This entry keeps only the CDR3 DNA: 30 bases, framed from base 1. Between the V and J ends, shortened by 7 bases and 0 bases respectively, the junction contains 0 bases. CDR1 SNHLY and CDR2 FYNNEI are derived from the germline V gene. Each patient had bone marrow sampled at the time of active disease. Isolation of bone marrow mononuclear cells was performed by Ficoll-Hypaque density gradient centrifugation. Myeloma plasma cells were removed and CD138-negative cells were collected by negative selection after labeling with CD138 magnetic microbeads on a MACS separator. Flow cytometry on an Attune NxT with CD138 antibodies was used to check the purity of the isolated cells. Total RNA was extracted using TRIzol reagent and was quantified on a NanoDrop spectrophotometer. Paired RNA-seq and IR-seq were performed on the CD138-negative bone marrow sample of each patient.

The receptor was derived from a donor at least 40 years old with multiple myeloma. Sequencing was carried out using a population of CD138-negative cells sorted from bone marrow. The sample's cell subset or site label, in plain terms: bone marrow mononuclear cells depleted of CD138+ plasma/myeloma cells by negative magnetic selection. The chain uses TRBV2 and TRBJ1-1; a confident D gene designation cannot be given. CDR3 protein: CASMNTEAFF. Read as DNA, the sequence is TGTGCCAGCATGAACACTGAAGCTTTCTTT.